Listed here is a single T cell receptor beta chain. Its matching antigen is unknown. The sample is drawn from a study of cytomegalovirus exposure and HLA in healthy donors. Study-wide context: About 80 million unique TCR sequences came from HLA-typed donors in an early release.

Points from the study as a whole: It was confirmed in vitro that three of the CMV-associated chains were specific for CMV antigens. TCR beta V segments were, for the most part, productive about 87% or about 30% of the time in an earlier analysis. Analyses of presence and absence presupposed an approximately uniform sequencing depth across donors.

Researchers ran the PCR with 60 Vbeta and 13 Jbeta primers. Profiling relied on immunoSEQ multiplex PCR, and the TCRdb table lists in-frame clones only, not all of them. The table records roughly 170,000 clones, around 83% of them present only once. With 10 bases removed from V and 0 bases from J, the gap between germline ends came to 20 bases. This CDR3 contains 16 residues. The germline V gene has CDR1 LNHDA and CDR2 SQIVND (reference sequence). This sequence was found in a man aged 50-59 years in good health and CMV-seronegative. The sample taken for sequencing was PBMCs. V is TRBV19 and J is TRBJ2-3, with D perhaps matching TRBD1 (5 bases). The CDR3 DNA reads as TGTGCCACTTCGGCGGTCAGGGTGTTTAGCACAGATACGCAGTATTTT. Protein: CATSAVRVFSTDTQYF.